The 4 T cell receptor beta chains given below trace back to one sample, sequenced in a study of response to subunit inactivated influenza vaccine. Each CDR3 protein gets one entry after TCRdb re-called the RT-PCR reads with MiXCR. The sample lists about 700,000 distinct CDR3 sequences, less than 20% occurring once. The sequenced sample was PBMCs from blood, obtained about 11 days after vaccination. All receptors derive from a man between 45 and 60 years old who received an inactivated influenza vaccine.

This clonotype has a handful of counts. The chain employs TRBV12-3 or TRBV12-4 and TRBJ1-6, with unresolved D. Deletions cut 1 base from V and 13 bases from J, with 8 bases between. CDR3 length equals 12 residues. Written as DNA, the CDR3 is TGTGCCAGCAGTTTAGGGCGGATTCCCCTCCACTTT. This sequence encodes CASSLGRIPLHF.

This clonotype was picked up a small number of times. The chain links TRBV27 to TRBJ2-4, with D perhaps TRBD2 (5 bases). CDR3 length: 19 amino acids. CDR1 MNHEY and CDR2 SMNVEV come from the germline V gene (reference sequence). The V end was cut by 2 bases, the J end by 1 base, with 21 bases between. This CDR3 reads CASSLGVIRKGSAKNIQYF. The CDR3 DNA reads as TGTGCCAGCAGTTTAGGGGTCATAAGGAAAGGGAGCGCCAAAAACATTCAGTACTTC.

This sequence joins TRBV4-3 and TRBJ1-1; D is possibly TRBD1 (5 bases). CDR1 and CDR2 from the germline V gene are LGHNA and YSLEER. The V end lost 5 bases, the J end lost 6 bases, and 16 bases lay between the germline ends. The CDR3 is 14 amino acids. The CDR3 nucleotides are TGCGCCAGCAGCTCCGCGGGGGTGGCCGCTGAAGCTTTCTTT. Its protein product is CASSSAGVAAEAFF.

The DNA of the CDR3 is TGTGCCAGCAGCGTAGAAGCGGGGGGCTACAATGAGCAGTTCTTC. It codes for CASSVEAGGYNEQFF. This chain uses TRBV9 with TRBJ2-1; 9 nucleotides agree with TRBD2. The V gene's germline CDR1 is SGDLS and CDR2 YYNGEE. V was pared by 0 bases and J by 3 bases, with 1 base of the junction left unmatched. The CDR3 length is 15 residues.